These T cell receptor beta chains were read from a single sample in a study of naive and memory T cell subsets. TCRdb re-called the UMI-ligation and nested PCR reads through MiXCR, storing one row per CDR3 protein. The sample has about 24,000 distinct CDR3 sequences; about 6.4% are singletons. Sequencing was performed on skin, taken from a tuberculin skin test site. These receptors all stem from an adult in good health. CDR3s include the opening cysteine and the closing phenylalanine or tryptophan. The order of the fields is clone size, D gene, J gene, V gene, CDR3 DNA, CDR3 protein. The D gene is left open where the match is weak. Clone size is stated in some rows and not others, as once, few, many or a class when expanded.

many	-	TRBJ2-1	TRBV4-1	TGCGCCAGCAGCCAAGAACCCCTCCCAACAGAGAATGAGCAGTTCTTC	CASSQEPLPTENEQFF
medium-sized	TRBD2	TRBJ2-3	TRBV29-1	TGCAGCGTTAGCGGGAGGAATACAGATACGCAGTATTTT	CSVSGRNTDTQYF
many	-	TRBJ1-2	TRBV9	TGTGCCAGCAGCGCCTTGTCCAGCAACTATGGCTACACCTTC	CASSALSSNYGYTF
many	TRBD2	TRBJ2-1	TRBV18	TGTGCCAGCTCACCACTAACTCCGACTAGCGGGAGAGCGGATGAGCAGTTCTTC	CASSPLTPTSGRADEQFF
many	-	TRBJ1-3	TRBV20-1	TGCAGTGCTGCCCACGGCGTGGGAAACACCATATATTTT	CSAAHGVGNTIYF
many	-	TRBJ2-1	TRBV12-3/TRBV12-4	TGTGCCAGCAGTTTAGGAGGGAGAACGGAGCAGTTCTTC	CASSLGGRTEQFF
many	-	TRBJ1-2	TRBV29-1	TGCAGCGTTGAGTCTACGGGGTACCGAGGTGGCTACACCTTC	CSVESTGYRGGYTF
many	TRBD1	TRBJ2-7	TRBV20-1	TGCAGTGCTACATTCGGGACAGGGTACTACGAGCAGTACTTC	CSATFGTGYYEQYF
-	-	TRBJ1-4	TRBV27	TGTGCCAGCAGTTTATCTTGGGCAACTAATGAAAAACTGTTTTTT	CASSLSWATNEKLFF
many	-	TRBJ2-1	TRBV5-6	TGTGCCAGCGTCCTACTTGGCAATGAGCAGTTCTTC	CASVLLGNEQFF
many	-	TRBJ2-7	TRBV20-1	TGCAGTGCTAGAGATTCGCAGGGGTGGGAGCAGTACTTC	CSARDSQGWEQYF
many	-	TRBJ1-5	TRBV27	TGTGCCAGCAGTGCCCAAGGAGCGGACAATCAGCCCCAGCATTTT	CASSAQGADNQPQHF
-	-	TRBJ2-7	TRBV7-9	TGTGCCAGCAGCTCGACTAGTTATGCCACCTACGAGCAGTACTTC	CASSSTSYATYEQYF
many	-	TRBJ2-1	TRBV28	TGTGCCAGCAGTTCAAGCTCCTACAATGAGCAGTTCTTC	CASSSSSYNEQFF
many	TRBD2	TRBJ2-1	TRBV24-1	TGTGCCACCAGTGACCGTATGACTAGCGGGGGGTACAATGAGCAGTTCTTC	CATSDRMTSGGYNEQFF
many	TRBD2	TRBJ2-3	TRBV7-3	TGTGCCAGCAGCTTAATGGGACTAGCGGGAGTAACAGATACGCAGTATTTT	CASSLMGLAGVTDTQYF
many	-	TRBJ2-2	TRBV18	TGTGCCAGCTCACCAGGGCTCGGAGGGAGGAGCACCGGGGAGCTGTTTTTT	CASSPGLGGRSTGELFF
many	TRBD2	TRBJ2-7	TRBV4-3	TGCGCCAGCAGCCGAGGGACTAGCGGTTCCTACGAGCAGTACTTC	CASSRGTSGSYEQYF
many	TRBD1	TRBJ2-7	TRBV27	TGTGCCAGCAGTTTCTCAGGGGGCGACGAGCAGTACTTC	CASSFSGGDEQYF
-	-	TRBJ1-2	TRBV9	TGTGCCAGCAGCCCATCACCAGGGGCGGGCTATGGCTACACCTTC	CASSPSPGAGYGYTF
few	TRBD1	TRBJ1-1	TRBV18	TGTGCCAGCTCCCCGGACAGGGGGACTGAAGCTTTCTTT	CASSPDRGTEAFF
many	-	TRBJ2-7	TRBV7-2	TGTGCCAGCAGCTCTCGGGCGAAGCTGAACGAGCAGTACTTC	CASSSRAKLNEQYF
-	-	TRBJ1-3	TRBV4-1	TGCGCCAGCAGCCAGGGGACACTAAACACCATATATTTT	CASSQGTLNTIYF
few	-	TRBJ1-5	TRBV20-1	TGCAGTGCTAGAGGACCCAGCAATCAGCCCCAGCATTTT	CSARGPSNQPQHF
-	TRBD2	TRBJ2-2	TRBV29-1	TGCAGCGCCCGACTAGCGGGAGAATGGGCCGGGGAGCTGTTTTTT	CSARLAGEWAGELFF
few	-	TRBJ2-7	TRBV27	TGTGCCAGCAGTACTAGGACAGACTCCTACGAGCAGTACTTC	CASSTRTDSYEQYF
-	TRBD1	TRBJ1-2	TRBV27	TGTGCCAGCAGTTTCGACAGGGGGTATGGCTACACCTTC	CASSFDRGYGYTF
few	TRBD2	TRBJ2-4	TRBV20-1	TGCAGTGCTAGAGAAGTACGCGGGAGGGCGGACATTCAGTACTTC	CSAREVRGRADIQYF
many	-	TRBJ2-3	TRBV7-8	TGTGCCAGCAGCCCACCCAGGGCAGGGGCAGATACGCAGTATTTT	CASSPPRAGADTQYF
-	-	TRBJ1-5	TRBV5-4	TGTGCCAGCAGCTTGGGGTCCGATCAGCCCCAGAATTTT	CASSLGSDQPQNF